This T cell receptor beta chain was sequenced for a study of OX40 agonist ivuxolimab in advanced cancers. Study-level background: Patients with prior anti-PD-1, anti-PD-L1 or anti-CTLA-4 therapy were eligible; roughly 41% had some.

Study findings and constraints: Both blood CD4+ and CD8+ T cells showed clonal growth by week 6 at 0.1 to 3.0 mg/kg. Among patients with partial responses at 0.1-3.0 mg/kg, clonal expansion was among the lowest.

Sequenced by immunoSEQ multiplex PCR; TCRdb stores in-frame clones only, minus some. Of about 79,000 clones listed, around 94% were seen once; the top ten hold 8.5% to 10%. Per germline, CDR1 LNHDA and CDR2 SQIVND (reference sequence). V trimming: 1 base; J trimming: 2 bases; junction bases outside the gene matches: 3. This CDR3 has 17 residues. Details on this clone: As yet, its antigen is unknown.

The V call is TRBV19, the J call TRBJ2-5, with TRBD2 matching 14 bases. Source: CD4+ or CD8+ T cells sorted from blood, taken in a trial of the OX40 agonist ivuxolimab. The clonotype originates from an adult with an advanced solid tumor such as melanoma, head and neck, liver or kidney cancer. CDR3 in amino acids: CASSIGTSGRFQETQYF. CDR3 DNA sequence: TGTGCCAGTAGTATAGGGACTAGCGGGAGGTTTCAAGAGACCCAGTACTTC.